The 5 T cell receptor beta chains presented below share a single source sample, sequenced in a study of T cells in tuberculosis. Profiling relied on immunoSEQ multiplex PCR, and the TCRdb table lists in-frame clones only, not all of them. The profile covers 25,000 to 35,000 clones, with 95% to 96% appearing a single time and approximately 2.5% taken by the ten largest. The sequenced sample was PBMCs. The receptors originated from a donor aged 10-35 years with latent tuberculosis or without tuberculosis infection.

This clone was observed once. The chain links TRBV19 to TRBJ1-6; D uncertain. The CDR3 covers 17 residues. Germline CDR1 reads LNHDA; CDR2 reads SQIVND (reference sequence). Trimming pared 1 base from V and 2 bases from J, leaving 12 bases between. The CDR3 loop is CASSIGGGLTYNSPLHF. The CDR3 DNA sequence: TGTGCCAGTAGTATAGGCGGAGGGCTAACCTATAATTCACCCCTCCACTTT.

V and J are TRBV4-2 and TRBJ2-3; tentative D call: TRBD1 (6 bases). CDR3 length equals 14 residues. V shed 2 bases and J shed 5 bases, with 11 bases lying between them. Germline V lookup: CDR1 LGHNA, CDR2 YNFKEQ. CDR3 coding DNA: TGTGCCAGCAGCCAACACAGGGCGGTAGATACGCAGTATTTT. It is translated as CASSQHRAVDTQYF.

The CDR3 DNA sequence: TGCGCCAGCAGCCTTGGGACAGGGAATCAGCCCCAGCATTTT. Translation gives CASSLGTGNQPQHF. V gene TRBV4-1 combines with J gene TRBJ1-5; 9 bases fit TRBD1. Germline CDR1 and CDR2: MGHRA and YSYEKL. The junction had 2 bases not matched to a gene; V was cut back by 4 bases and J by 4 bases. The CDR3 contains 14 residues.

V and J are TRBV2 and TRBJ1-2, with TRBD1 identical over 7 bases. Germline trimming cut 0 bases from V and 5 bases from J; bases unmatched to any gene: 3. This CDR3 spans 14 amino acids. The germline V gene has CDR1 SNHLY and CDR2 FYNNEI. CDR3 sequence reads: CASSEAGGQYGYTF. The CDR3 DNA sequence: TGTGCCAGCAGTGAAGCTGGGGGACAGTATGGCTACACCTTC.

The J gene is TRBJ2-3, the V gene TRBV27; D possibly corresponds to TRBD2 (6 bases). Germline V lookup: CDR1 MNHEY, CDR2 SMNVEV (reference sequence). The CDR3 totals 11 residues. The V and J ends lost 6 bases and 8 bases respectively, with 9 bases between them. CDR3 DNA: TGTGCCAGCAGCCCCGGGGGTACGCAGTATTTT. Translated: CASSPGGTQYF.